This T cell receptor beta chain is drawn from a study of blood T cell repertoires in COVID-19. The table came from immunoSEQ multiplex PCR; TCRdb's copy has only in-frame clones and leaves some out. Among about 62,000 clones listed, 80% to 90% were seen once. The CDR3 contains 15 residues. V dropped 6 bases and J dropped 0 bases, with 13 bases sitting between them. The germline CDR1 and CDR2 sequences are SGHVS and FQNEAQ. The sequence came from a human donor in a cohort sampled during active COVID-19. The sequencing input was peripheral blood. The rearrangement joins TRBV7-8 to TRBJ2-3; possibly TRBD2 for D (6 bases). Here the CDR3 reads CASSLSGVSTDTQYF. The CDR3 nucleotides are TGTGCCAGCAGTCTTAGCGGAGTGAGCACAGATACGCAGTATTTT.